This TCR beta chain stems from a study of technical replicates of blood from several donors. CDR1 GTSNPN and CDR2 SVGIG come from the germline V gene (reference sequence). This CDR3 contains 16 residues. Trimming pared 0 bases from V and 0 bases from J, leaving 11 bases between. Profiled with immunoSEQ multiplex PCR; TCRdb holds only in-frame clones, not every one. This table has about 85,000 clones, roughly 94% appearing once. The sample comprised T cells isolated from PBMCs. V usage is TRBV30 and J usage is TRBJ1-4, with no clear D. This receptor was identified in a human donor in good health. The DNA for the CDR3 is TGTGCCTGGAGTGTATTGCCGGTTGCAACTAATGAAAAACTGTTTTTT. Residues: CAWSVLPVATNEKLFF.